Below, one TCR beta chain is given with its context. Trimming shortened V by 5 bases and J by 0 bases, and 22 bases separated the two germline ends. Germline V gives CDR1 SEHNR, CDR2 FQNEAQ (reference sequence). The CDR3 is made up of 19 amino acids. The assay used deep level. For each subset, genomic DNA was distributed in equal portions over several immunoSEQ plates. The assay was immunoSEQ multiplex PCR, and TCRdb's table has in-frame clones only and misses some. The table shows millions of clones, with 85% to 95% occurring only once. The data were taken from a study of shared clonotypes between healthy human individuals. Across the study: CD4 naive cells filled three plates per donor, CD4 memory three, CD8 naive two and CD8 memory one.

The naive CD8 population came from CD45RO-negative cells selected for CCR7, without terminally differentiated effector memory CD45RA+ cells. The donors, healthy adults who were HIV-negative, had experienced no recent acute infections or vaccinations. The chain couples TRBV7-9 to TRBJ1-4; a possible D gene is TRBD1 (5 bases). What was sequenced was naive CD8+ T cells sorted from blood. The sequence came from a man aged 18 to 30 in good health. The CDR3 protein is CASSPPGPKGGATNEKLFF. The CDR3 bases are TGTGCCAGCAGCCCTCCGGGACCAAAGGGAGGGGCAACTAATGAAAAACTGTTTTTT.